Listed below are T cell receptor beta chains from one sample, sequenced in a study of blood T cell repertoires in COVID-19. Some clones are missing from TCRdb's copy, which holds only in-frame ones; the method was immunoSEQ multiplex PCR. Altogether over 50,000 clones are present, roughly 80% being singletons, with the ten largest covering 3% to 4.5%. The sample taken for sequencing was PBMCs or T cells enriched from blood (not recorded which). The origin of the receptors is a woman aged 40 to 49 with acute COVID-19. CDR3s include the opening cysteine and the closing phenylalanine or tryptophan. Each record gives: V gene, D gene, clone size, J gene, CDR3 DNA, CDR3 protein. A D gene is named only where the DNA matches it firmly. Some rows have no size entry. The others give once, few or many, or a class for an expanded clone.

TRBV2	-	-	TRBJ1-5	TGTGCCACCAGTCAGTCCACCGGAGATCAGCCCCAGCATTTT	CATSQSTGDQPQHF
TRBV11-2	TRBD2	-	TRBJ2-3	TGTGCCAGCAGCTTAGATGAGCGGGAGATACCAGATACGCAGTATTTT	CASSLDEREIPDTQYF
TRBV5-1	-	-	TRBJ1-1	TGCGCCAGCAGCTTGACCGACAGTATGAACACTGAAGCTTTCTTT	CASSLTDSMNTEAFF
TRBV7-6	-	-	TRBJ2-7	TGTGCCAGCAGCTTAGCCCCACGGGGAGGCGAGCAGTACTTC	CASSLAPRGGEQYF
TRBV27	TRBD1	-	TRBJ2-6	TGTGCCAGCGGACAGGGGATTGGGGCCAACGTCCTGACTTTC	CASGQGIGANVLTF
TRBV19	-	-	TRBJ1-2	TGTGCCAGTAGTAGCCCAGGGTTAATATATGGCTACACCTTC	CASSSPGLIYGYTF
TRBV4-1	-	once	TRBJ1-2	TGCGCCAGCAGCCAAGATGCAGGTTTAAGCTATGGCTACACCTTC	CASSQDAGLSYGYTF
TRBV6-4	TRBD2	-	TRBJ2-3	TGTGCCAGCAGTGACCTTCCGGGGGGGAACACAGATACGCAGTATTTT	CASSDLPGGNTDTQYF
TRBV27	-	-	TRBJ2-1	TGTGCCAGCAGTTTATCGTCCCGGGGGTACAATGAGCAGTTCTTC	CASSLSSRGYNEQFF
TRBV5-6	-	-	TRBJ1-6	TGTGCCAGCAGCCCATGGGGAGGCAGACACAATTCACCCCTCCACTTT	CASSPWGGRHNSPLHF
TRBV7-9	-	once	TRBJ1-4	TGTGCCAGCGGCAGGGATGAGGAAAAACTGTTTTTT	CASGRDEEKLFF
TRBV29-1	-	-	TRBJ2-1	TGCAGCGTTATCCTTAATGAGAGGTCCTACAATGAGCAGTTCTTC	CSVILNERSYNEQFF
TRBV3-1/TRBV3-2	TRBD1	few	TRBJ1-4	TGTGCCAGCAGCCAAGACTTCGGGACAGACCGGGGGAAACTGTTTTTT	CASSQDFGTDRGKLFF
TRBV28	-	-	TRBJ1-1	TGTGCCAGCAGTCTGACAGACCTTATATTGAACACTGAAGCTTTCTTT	CASSLTDLILNTEAFF
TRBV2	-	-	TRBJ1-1	TGTGCCAGCCAATCCGACAGAAACCTCCCTGAAGCTTTCTTT	CASQSDRNLPEAFF
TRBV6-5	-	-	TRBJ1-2	TGTGCCAGCCCCCCTGAGGGAGACTCAAGGGGCTACACCTTC	CASPPEGDSRGYTF
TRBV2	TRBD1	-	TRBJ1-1	TGTGCCAAAACCCCATGGGACAGGGGTACTGAAGCTTTCTTT	CAKTPWDRGTEAFF
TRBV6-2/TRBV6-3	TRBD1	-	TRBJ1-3	TGTGCCAGCAGTTACCCGGGACAGGGGTTTACTGGAAACACCATATATTTT	CASSYPGQGFTGNTIYF
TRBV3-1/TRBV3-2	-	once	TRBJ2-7	TGTGCCAGCAGCCCGCCAGGGGACGAGCAGTACTTC	CASSPPGDEQYF
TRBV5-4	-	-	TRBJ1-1	TGTGCCAGCAGCCAACCCGCGGGAGAAGCTTTCTTT	CASSQPAGEAFF
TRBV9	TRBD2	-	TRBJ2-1	TGTGCCAGCAGCGTAGACCGTACTAGCGGGAGCAATGAGCAGTTCTTC	CASSVDRTSGSNEQFF
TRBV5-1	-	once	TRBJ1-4	TGCGCCAGCAGCTTGGATTCGGGGGGGAGAGCTAATGAAAAACTGTTTTTT	CASSLDSGGRANEKLFF
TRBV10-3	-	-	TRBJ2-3	TGTGCCATCAGTCCGACAGGAGATACGCAGTATTTT	CAISPTGDTQYF
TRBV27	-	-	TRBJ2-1	TGTGCCAGCAGGCACAGGCGTGCCCAGCAGTTCTTC	CASRHRRAQQFF
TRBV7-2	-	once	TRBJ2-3	TGTGCCAGCAGCTTATCTCGGGTCGTCGCTAGCACAGATACGCAGTATTTT	CASSLSRVVASTDTQYF
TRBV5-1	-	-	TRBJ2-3	TGCGCCAGCGGGAATGACAGAACTAGCACAGATACGCAGTATTTT	CASGNDRTSTDTQYF
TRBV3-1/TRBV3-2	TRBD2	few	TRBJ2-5	TGTGCCAGCACCCAGGGCGGGGGGGCAGAGACCCAGTACTTC	CASTQGGGAETQYF
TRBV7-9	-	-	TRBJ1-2	TGTGCCAGCAGCTTAGGAGAGATGATGTTTCATGGCTACACCTTC	CASSLGEMMFHGYTF
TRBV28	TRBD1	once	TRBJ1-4	TGTGCCAGCAGTTCCCAACTTATGACAGGGATAAGGGAAAAACTGTTTTTT	CASSSQLMTGIREKLFF
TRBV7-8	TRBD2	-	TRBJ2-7	TGTGCCAGCAGCTTAGCGGGAGGGATCTACGAGCAGTACTTC	CASSLAGGIYEQYF
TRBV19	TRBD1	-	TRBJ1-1	TGTGCCAGTACGGGGCCCACAGGGGCGAACACTGAAGCTTTCTTT	CASTGPTGANTEAFF
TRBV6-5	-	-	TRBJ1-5	TGTGCCAGCAGTTACCTTGCCGGGCAGGGGCCCCAGCATTTT	CASSYLAGQGPQHF
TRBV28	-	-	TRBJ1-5	TGTGCCAGCAGGGCAACCTTCAATCAGCCCCAGCATTTT	CASRATFNQPQHF
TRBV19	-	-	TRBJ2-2	TGTGCCAGTAATAGCAGGGAACAACCTACAGGCGGGGAGCTGTTTTTT	CASNSREQPTGGELFF
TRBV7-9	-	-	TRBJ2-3	TGTGCCAGCAGCTTTCGGAGTGTTATCACAGATACGCAGTATTTT	CASSFRSVITDTQYF
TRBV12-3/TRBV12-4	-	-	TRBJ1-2	TGTGCCAGCAGTAGAACAGGGAACTATGGCTACACCTTC	CASSRTGNYGYTF
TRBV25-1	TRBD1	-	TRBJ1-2	TGTGCCAGCAGTGAAGGGAACAGGGGAAGCTATGGCTACACCTTC	CASSEGNRGSYGYTF
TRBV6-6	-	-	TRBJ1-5	TGTGCCAGCAGTTTATCCCCCTATAGCAATCAGCCCCAGCATTTT	CASSLSPYSNQPQHF